This T cell receptor (beta chain) was observed in a study of T cells after yellow fever vaccination. Study-level background: The SMART-Seq v4 Ultra Low Input method served to prepare the low-cell-number fractions.

TCRdb passed the 5' RACE reads through MiXCR, listing each CDR3 protein once. Here the sample spans roughly 190,000 distinct CDR3 sequences, 11% being singletons. Germline values: CDR1 SGDLS, CDR2 YYNGEE. The CDR3 is 13 amino acids. Trimming shortened V by 3 bases and J by 4 bases, and 10 bases separated the two germline ends. The V and J genes are TRBV9 and TRBJ1-2, with D possibly being TRBD1 (5 bases). This clonotype originated in a man aged 18 to 29 who received the YFV17D yellow fever vaccine. The starting material was CD8+ T cells sorted from PBMCs, obtained 15 days after the yellow fever booster vaccination. CDR3 region: CASSARDFYGYTF. DNA of the CDR3: TGTGCCAGCAGCGCTCGGGACTTCTATGGCTACACCTTC.